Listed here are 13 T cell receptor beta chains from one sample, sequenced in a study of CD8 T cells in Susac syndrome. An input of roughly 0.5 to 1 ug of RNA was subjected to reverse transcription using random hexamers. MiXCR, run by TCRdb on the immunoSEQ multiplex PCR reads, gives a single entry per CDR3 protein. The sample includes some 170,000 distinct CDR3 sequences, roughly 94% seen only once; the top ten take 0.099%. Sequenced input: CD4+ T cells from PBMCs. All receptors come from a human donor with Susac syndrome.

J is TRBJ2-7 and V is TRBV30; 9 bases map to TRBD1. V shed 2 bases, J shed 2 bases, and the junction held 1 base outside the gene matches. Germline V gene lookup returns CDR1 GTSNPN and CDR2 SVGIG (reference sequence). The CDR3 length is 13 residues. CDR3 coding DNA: TGTGCCTGGAGTTGGGACAGGGCCTACGAGCAGTACTTC. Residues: CAWSWDRAYEQYF.

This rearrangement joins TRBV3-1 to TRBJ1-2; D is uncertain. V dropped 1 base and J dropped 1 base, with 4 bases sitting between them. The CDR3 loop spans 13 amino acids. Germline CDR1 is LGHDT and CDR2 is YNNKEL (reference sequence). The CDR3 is CASSQGGNYGYTF. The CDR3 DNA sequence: TGTGCCAGCAGCCAAGGGGGTAACTATGGCTACACCTTC.

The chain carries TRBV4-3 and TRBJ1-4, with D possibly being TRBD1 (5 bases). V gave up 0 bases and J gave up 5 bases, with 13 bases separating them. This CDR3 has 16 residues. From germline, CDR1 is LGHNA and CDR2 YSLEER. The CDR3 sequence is CASSQDLGEGNEKLFF. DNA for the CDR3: TGCGCCAGCAGCCAAGACTTGGGGGAAGGGAATGAAAAACTGTTTTTT.

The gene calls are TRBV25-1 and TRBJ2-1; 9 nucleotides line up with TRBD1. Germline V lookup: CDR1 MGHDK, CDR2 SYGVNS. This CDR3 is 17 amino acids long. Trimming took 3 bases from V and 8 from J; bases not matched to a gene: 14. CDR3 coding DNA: TGTGCCAGCAGTGAGGGGGCAGGCGGGACAGGGTTCGATGAGCAGTTCTTC. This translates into CASSEGAGGTGFDEQFF.

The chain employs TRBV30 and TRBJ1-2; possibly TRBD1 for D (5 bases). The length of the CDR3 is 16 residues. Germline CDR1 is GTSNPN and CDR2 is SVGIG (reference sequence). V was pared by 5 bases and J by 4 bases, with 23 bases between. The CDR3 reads CAWGSLRGRRFYGYTF. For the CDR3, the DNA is TGTGCCTGGGGATCGTTACGGGGACGGAGGTTCTATGGCTACACCTTC.

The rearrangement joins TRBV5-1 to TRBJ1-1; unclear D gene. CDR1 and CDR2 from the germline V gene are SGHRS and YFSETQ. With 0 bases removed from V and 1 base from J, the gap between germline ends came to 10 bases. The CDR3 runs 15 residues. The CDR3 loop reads CASSLGWGGNTEAFF. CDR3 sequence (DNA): TGCGCCAGCAGCTTGGGTTGGGGAGGGAACACTGAAGCTTTCTTT.

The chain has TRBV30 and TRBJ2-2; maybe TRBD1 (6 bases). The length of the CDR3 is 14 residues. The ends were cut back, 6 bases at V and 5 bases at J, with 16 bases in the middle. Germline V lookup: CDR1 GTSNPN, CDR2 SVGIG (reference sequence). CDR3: CACRRSGATGELFF. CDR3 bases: TGTGCCTGCCGTCGTTCAGGGGCAACCGGGGAGCTGTTTTTT.

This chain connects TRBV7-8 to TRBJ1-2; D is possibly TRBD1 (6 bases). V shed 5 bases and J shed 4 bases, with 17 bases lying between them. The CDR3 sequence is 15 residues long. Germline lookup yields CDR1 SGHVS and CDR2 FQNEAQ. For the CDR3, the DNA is TGTGCCAGCAGCCCTGGAGAGGGGGGAGGCTATGGCTACACCTTC. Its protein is CASSPGEGGGYGYTF.

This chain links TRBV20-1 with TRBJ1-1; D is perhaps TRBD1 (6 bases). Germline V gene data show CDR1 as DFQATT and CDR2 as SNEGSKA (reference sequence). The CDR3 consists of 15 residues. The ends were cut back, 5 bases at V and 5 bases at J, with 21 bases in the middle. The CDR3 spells CSALPGTPKWTEAFF. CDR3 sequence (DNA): TGCAGTGCTCTCCCCGGGACACCCAAATGGACTGAAGCTTTCTTT.

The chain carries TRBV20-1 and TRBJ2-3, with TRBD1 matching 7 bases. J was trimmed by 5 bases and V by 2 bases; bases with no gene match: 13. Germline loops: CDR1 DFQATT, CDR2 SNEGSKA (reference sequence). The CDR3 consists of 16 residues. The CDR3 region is CSARLPTGPNLDTQYF. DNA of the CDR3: TGCAGTGCTAGACTACCGACAGGGCCCAATTTAGATACGCAGTATTTT.

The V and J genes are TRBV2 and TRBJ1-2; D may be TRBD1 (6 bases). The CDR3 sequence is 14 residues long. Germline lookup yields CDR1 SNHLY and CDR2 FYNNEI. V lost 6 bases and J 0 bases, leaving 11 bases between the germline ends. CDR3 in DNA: TGTGCCAGCAGAGCGGACAGTACTAACTATGGCTACACCTTC. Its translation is CASRADSTNYGYTF. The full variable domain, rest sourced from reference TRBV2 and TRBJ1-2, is EPEVTQTPSHQVTQMGQEVILRCVPISNHLYFYWYRQILGQKVEFLVSFYNNEISEKSEIFDDQFSVERPDGSNFTLKIRSTKLEDSAMYFCASRADSTNYGYTFGSGTRLTVV.

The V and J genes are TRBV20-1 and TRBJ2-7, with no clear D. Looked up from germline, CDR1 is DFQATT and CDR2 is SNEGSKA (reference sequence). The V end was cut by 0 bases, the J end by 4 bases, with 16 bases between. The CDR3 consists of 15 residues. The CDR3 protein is CSAREGAPRLYEQYF. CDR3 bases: TGCAGTGCTAGAGAGGGCGCACCTAGACTTTACGAGCAGTACTTC.

CDR3 DNA: TGTGCCAGCAGCCAAGACGGCAGGGGGTTAGCTGAAGCTTTCTTT. It is translated as CASSQDGRGLAEAFF. The V and J genes are TRBV4-2 and TRBJ1-1; 7 bases fit TRBD1. The CDR3 runs 15 residues. CDR1 and CDR2 from the germline V gene are LGHNA and YNFKEQ. V trimming: 0 bases; J trimming: 6 bases; junction bases outside the gene matches: 7.